The following is a T cell receptor (beta chain) sequence with its context. The V gene's germline CDR1 is MDHEN and CDR2 SYDVKM. CDR3 length: 16 residues. J gave up 0 bases and V 7 bases, and 5 bases lay outside the gene matches. Clones were sequenced by immunoSEQ multiplex PCR, and TCRdb holds only the in-frame ones, with some missing. The sample contains tens of thousands of clones, about 87% of which appear only once. The sample comes from a study of blood T cell repertoires in COVID-19. Recruited during active infection, patients (from Seattle) were subsequently followed longitudinally. The sequenced sample consisted of peripheral blood. This TCR came from a man aged 35-49 years with COVID-19, enrolled during active disease. This chain connects TRBV28 to TRBJ2-2, with 10 positions matching TRBD2. CDR3 DNA sequence: TGTGCCAGCACCAATAGCGGGGGGCCGAACACCGGGGAGCTGTTTTTT. Translation: CASTNSGGPNTGELFF.